These T cell receptor beta chains were read from a single sample in a study of T cells and Merkel cell carcinoma outcomes. Assay: immunoSEQ multiplex PCR; the TCRdb copy retains only in-frame clones and omits some. Among roughly 2,100 clones, approximately 90% were seen once, and the ten largest hold 5%. Sequenced material: tumor tissue from Merkel cell carcinoma. These receptors all stem from a human donor with Merkel cell carcinoma. Both conserved end residues are part of each CDR3.

J,V,CDR3
TRBJ2-7,TRBV28,CASSLRLAKLIPLNGDEQYF
TRBJ2-3,TRBV4-2,CASSQVFTSGRGDTQYF
TRBJ2-3,TRBV15,CATSITRESIDTQYF
TRBJ1-5,TRBV30,CAWSVRGNQPQHF
TRBJ2-7,TRBV15,CATSRGGNGLYEQYF
TRBJ1-4,TRBV5-4,CASSDTTNEKLFF
TRBJ1-4,TRBV25-1,CASSDPGLSRGKLFF
TRBJ1-3,TRBV4-2,CASSQATGGNTIYF
TRBJ2-5,TRBV9,CASSVEQGETQYF
TRBJ2-7,TRBV10-3,CAIAGTGAEQYF
TRBJ2-7,TRBV29-1,CSVPKGGASNYEQYF
TRBJ1-2,TRBV9,CASSVEGQPQGYGYTF
TRBJ2-7,TRBV11-2,CASSLGLQSDEQYF
TRBJ2-7,TRBV5-8,CASSARTGYTYEQYF
TRBJ2-7,TRBV6-5,CASRPAGTGSYEQYF
TRBJ2-5,TRBV4-3,CASSKQEVRLVGKETQYF
TRBJ1-1,TRBV7-2,CASMNRVGNTEAFF
TRBJ1-1,TRBV7-2,CASSLALTGGTEAFF
TRBJ2-3,TRBV9,CASSVQGTDTQYF
TRBJ1-1,TRBV7-2,CASSSTSWGQGKAFF
TRBJ2-5,TRBV25-1,CASSESGAGRETQYF
TRBJ2-1,TRBV21-1,CASSATDSFKQFF
TRBJ1-3,TRBV19,CASSLPDRAAGNTIYF
TRBJ2-7,TRBV18,CASSPGRGVTRAYEQYF
TRBJ2-1,TRBV7-2,CASSAGLAEGNEQFF
TRBJ1-5,TRBV7-9,CASSMGTGDMEPQHF
TRBJ2-7,TRBV7-9,CASSSELAGGEQYF
TRBJ2-7,TRBV4-1,CASSQVGLAGNYEQYF
TRBJ1-5,TRBV27,CASSLKGGRNSNQPQHF
TRBJ1-2,TRBV19,CASSIGTEVGYGYTF
TRBJ2-6,TRBV11-2,CASSHSRGYPGANVLTF
TRBJ1-3,TRBV9,CASSGSGNTIYF
TRBJ2-3,TRBV4-1,CASREREGSDTQYF
TRBJ1-4,TRBV18,CASSPGQGREKLFF
TRBJ1-1,TRBV7-8,CASSLADRGWGGTEAFF
TRBJ2-7,TRBV7-9,CASSLDRDEQYF
TRBJ1-3,TRBV7-6,CASSPFTRREGNTIYF
TRBJ1-2,TRBV10-3,CAISQNYGYTF
TRBJ2-4,TRBV5-6,CASSLAGSLSDIQYF
TRBJ2-7,TRBV5-4,CASSFRLAAEVHEQYF
TRBJ2-7,TRBV7-8,CASSPRQGAYEQYF
TRBJ1-5,TRBV29-1,CSVALGGDNQPQHF
TRBJ1-1,TRBV9,CASSSRQGMNTEAFF
TRBJ1-1,TRBV11-2,CASSFSGGNTEAFF
TRBJ2-5,TRBV15,CATSPRAQETQYF
TRBJ2-3,TRBV11-2,CASSRTDTQYF
TRBJ1-1,TRBV19,CASRDPWGEAFF
TRBJ2-7,TRBV11-2,CASSLATGSPSEQYF
TRBJ2-7,TRBV11-2,CASSPGGGPVPYEQYF
TRBJ2-1,TRBV6-1,CASTPLGRDYNEQFF
TRBJ2-5,TRBV27,CASSLLAGETQYF
TRBJ2-3,TRBV15,CATSKGLAGSDTQYF
TRBJ1-5,TRBV5-4,CASSVGGNDQPQHF
TRBJ1-1,TRBV5-4,CASNPGQGEAFF
TRBJ2-2,TRBV14,CASSHVQANTGELFF
TRBJ2-2,TRBV9,CASSVGLAANTGELFF
TRBJ1-1,TRBV6-5,CASVAGWNTEAFF
TRBJ2-5,TRBV11-3,CASSLRPGNQETQYF
TRBJ2-3,TRBV27,CASNPADGTDTQYF